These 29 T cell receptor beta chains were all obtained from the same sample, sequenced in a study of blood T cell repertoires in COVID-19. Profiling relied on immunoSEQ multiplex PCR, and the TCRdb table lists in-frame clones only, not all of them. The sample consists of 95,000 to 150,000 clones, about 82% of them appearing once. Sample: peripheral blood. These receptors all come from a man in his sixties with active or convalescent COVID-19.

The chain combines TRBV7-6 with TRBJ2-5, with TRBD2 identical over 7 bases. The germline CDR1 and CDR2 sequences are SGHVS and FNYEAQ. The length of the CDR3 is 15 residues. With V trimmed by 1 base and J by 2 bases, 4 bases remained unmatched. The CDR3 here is CASSLVSGRQETQYF. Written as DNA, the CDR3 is TGTGCCAGCAGCTTAGTTAGCGGGCGGCAAGAGACCCAGTACTTC.

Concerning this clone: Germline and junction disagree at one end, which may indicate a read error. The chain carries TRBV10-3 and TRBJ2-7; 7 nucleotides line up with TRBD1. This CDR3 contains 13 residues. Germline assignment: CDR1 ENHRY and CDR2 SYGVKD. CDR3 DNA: TGTGCCATGAGTGAGACAGGGCCCTACGAGCAGTACTTC. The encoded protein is CAMSETGPYEQYF.

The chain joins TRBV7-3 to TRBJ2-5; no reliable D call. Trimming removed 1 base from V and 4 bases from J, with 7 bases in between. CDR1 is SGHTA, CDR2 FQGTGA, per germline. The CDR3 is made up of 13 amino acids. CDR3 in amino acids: CASSLSTGETQYF. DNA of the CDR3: TGTGCCAGCAGCTTAAGCACCGGAGAGACCCAGTACTTC. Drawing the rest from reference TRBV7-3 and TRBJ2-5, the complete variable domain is GAGVSQTPSNKVTEKGKYVELRCDPISGHTALYWYRQSLGQGPEFLIYFQGTGAADDSGLPNDRFFAVRPEGSVSTLKIQRTERGDSAVYLCASSLSTGETQYFGPGTRLLVL.

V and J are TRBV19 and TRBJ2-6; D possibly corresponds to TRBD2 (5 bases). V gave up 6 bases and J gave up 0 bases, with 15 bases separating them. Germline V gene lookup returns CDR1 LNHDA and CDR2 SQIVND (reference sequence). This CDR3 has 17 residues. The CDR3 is CASSPGGGSSGANVLTF. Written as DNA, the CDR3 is TGTGCCAGTAGCCCCGGAGGTGGTAGCTCTGGGGCCAACGTCCTGACTTTC.

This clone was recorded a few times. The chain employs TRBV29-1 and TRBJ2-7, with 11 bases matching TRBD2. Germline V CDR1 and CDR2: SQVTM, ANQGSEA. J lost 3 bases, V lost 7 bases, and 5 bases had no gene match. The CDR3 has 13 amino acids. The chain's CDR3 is CSATGTSGYEQYF. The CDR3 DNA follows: TGCAGCGCTACCGGGACTAGCGGCTACGAGCAGTACTTC.

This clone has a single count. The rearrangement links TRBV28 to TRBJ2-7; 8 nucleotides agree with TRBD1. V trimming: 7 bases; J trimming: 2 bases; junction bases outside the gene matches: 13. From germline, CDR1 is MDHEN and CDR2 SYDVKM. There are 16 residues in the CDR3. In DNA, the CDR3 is TGTGCCAGCACAAATTTACCGGGACAGGAGACCTACGAGCAGTACTTC. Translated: CASTNLPGQETYEQYF. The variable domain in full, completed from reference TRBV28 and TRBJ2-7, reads DVKVTQSSRYLVKRTGEKVFLECVQDMDHENMFWYRQDPGLGLRLIYFSYDVKMKEKGDIPEGYSVSREKKERFSLILESASTNQTSMYLCASTNLPGQETYEQYFGPGTRLTVT.

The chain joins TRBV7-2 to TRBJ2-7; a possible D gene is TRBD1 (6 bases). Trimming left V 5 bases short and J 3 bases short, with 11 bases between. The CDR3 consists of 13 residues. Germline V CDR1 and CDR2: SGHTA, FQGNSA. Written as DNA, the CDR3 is TGTGCCAGCAGCGGGGGCTGGGGCTACGAGCAGTACTTC. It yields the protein CASSGGWGYEQYF. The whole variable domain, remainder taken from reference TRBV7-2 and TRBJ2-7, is GAGVSQSPSNKVTEKGKDVELRCDPISGHTALYWYRQSLGQGLEFLIYFQGNSAPDKSGLPSDRFSAERTGGSVSTLTIQRTQQEDSAVYLCASSGGWGYEQYFGPGTRLTVT.

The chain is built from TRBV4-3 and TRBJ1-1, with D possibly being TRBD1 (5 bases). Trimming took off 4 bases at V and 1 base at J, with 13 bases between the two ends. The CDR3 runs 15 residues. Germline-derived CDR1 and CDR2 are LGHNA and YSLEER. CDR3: CASSRSSRANTEAFF. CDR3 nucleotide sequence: TGCGCCAGCAGCCGTAGCTCCAGGGCGAACACTGAAGCTTTCTTT.

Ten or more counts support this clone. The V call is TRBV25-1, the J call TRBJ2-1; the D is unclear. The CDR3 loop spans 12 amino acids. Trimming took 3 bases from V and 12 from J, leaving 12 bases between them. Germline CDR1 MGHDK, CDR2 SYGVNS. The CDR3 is CASSDPGLRQFF. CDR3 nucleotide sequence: TGTGCCAGCAGTGACCCGGGTTTGCGGCAGTTCTTC.

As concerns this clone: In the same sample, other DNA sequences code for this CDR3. CDR3 nucleotide sequence: TGTGCCAGCTCACCAGGAACTAGCGGGACCACAGATACGCAGTATTTT. Translated: CASSPGTSGTTDTQYF. The chain combines TRBV18 with TRBJ2-3; 10 nucleotides agree with TRBD2. The ends lost 2 bases at V and 2 bases at J; junction bases unmatched: 4. CDR1 is KGHSH and CDR2 is LQKENI in the germline V gene. This CDR3 is built from 16 residues.

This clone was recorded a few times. The DNA of the CDR3 is TGTGCCAGTAGTATAGGGGAGGGGTACAATGAGCAGTTCTTC. This encodes CASSIGEGYNEQFF. The J gene is TRBJ2-1, the V gene TRBV19; TRBD2 agrees at 7 bases. J gave up 4 bases and V 1 base, and 1 base lay outside the gene matches. This CDR3 comprises 14 residues. Germline V gives CDR1 LNHDA, CDR2 SQIVND (reference sequence).

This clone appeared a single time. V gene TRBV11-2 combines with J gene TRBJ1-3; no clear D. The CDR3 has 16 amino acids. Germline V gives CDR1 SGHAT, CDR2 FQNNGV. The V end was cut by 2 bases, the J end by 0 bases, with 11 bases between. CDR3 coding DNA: TGTGCCAGCAGCTTAACATTCGGGGACTCTGGAAACACCATATATTTT. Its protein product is CASSLTFGDSGNTIYF.

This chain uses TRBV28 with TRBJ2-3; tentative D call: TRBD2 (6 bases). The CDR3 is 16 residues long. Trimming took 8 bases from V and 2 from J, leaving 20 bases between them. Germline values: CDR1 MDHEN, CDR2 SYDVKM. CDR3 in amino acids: CASGTGALITTDTQYF. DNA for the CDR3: TGTGCCAGCGGGACGGGAGCCCTAATTACCACAGATACGCAGTATTTT.

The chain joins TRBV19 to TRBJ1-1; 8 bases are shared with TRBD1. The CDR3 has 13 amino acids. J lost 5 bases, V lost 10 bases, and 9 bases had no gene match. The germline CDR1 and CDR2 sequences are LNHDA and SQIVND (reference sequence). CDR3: CATFGQGRTEAFF. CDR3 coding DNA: TGTGCCACCTTTGGACAGGGTCGAACTGAAGCTTTCTTT.

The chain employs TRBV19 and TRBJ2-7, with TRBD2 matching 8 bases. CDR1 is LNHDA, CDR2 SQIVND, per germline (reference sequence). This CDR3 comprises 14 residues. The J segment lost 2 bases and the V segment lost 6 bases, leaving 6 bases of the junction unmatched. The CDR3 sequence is CASSPAGGPYEQYF. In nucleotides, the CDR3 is TGTGCCAGTAGCCCCGCGGGGGGTCCCTACGAGCAGTACTTC.

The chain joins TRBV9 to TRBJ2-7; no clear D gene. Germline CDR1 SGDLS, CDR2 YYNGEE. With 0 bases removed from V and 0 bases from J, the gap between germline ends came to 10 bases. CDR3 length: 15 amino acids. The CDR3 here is CASSVGPQISYEQYF. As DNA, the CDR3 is TGTGCCAGCAGCGTAGGGCCCCAGATCTCCTACGAGCAGTACTTC.

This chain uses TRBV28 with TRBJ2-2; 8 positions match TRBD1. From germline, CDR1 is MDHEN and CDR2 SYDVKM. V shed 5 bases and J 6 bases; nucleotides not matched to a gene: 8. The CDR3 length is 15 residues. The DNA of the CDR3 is TGTGCCAGCAGTCGGCGACAGGGGTGGTCCGGGGAGCTGTTTTTT. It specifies CASSRRQGWSGELFF. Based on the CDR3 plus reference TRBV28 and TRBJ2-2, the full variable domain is DVKVTQSSRYLVKRTGEKVFLECVQDMDHENMFWYRQDPGLGLRLIYFSYDVKMKEKGDIPEGYSVSREKKERFSLILESASTNQTSMYLCASSRRQGWSGELFFGEGSRLTVL.

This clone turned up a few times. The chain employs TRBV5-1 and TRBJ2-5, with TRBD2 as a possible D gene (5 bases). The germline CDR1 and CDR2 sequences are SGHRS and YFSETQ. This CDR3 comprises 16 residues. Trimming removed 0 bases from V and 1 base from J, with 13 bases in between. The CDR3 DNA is TGCGCCAGCAGCTTGGGACCTGCAGCGGTCCAAGAGACCCAGTACTTC. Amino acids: CASSLGPAAVQETQYF.

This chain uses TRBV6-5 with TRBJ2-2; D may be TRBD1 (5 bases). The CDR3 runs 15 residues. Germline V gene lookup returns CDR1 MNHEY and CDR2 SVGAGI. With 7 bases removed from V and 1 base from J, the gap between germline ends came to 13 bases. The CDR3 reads CASIKGQGNTGELFF. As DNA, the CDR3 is TGTGCCAGCATAAAAGGGCAGGGGAACACCGGGGAGCTGTTTTTT.

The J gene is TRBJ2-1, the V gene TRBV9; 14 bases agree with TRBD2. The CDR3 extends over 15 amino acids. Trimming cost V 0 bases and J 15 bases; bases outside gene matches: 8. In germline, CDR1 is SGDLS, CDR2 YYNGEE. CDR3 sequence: CASSVAGTSGSLPFF. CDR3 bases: TGTGCCAGCAGCGTAGCCGGGACTAGCGGGAGTCTGCCGTTCTTC.

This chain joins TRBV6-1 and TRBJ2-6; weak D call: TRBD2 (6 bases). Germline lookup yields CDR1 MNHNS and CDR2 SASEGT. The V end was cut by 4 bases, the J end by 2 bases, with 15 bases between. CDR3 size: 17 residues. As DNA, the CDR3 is TGTGCCAGCAGTGCGGGTAGCGGTGGGGCTGGGGCCAACGTCCTGACTTTC. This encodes CASSAGSGGAGANVLTF.

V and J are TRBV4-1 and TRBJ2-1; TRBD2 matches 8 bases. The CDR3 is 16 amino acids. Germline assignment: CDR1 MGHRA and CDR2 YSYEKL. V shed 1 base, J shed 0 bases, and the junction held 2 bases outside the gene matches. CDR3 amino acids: CASSQVAGGSYNEQFF. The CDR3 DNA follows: TGCGCCAGCAGCCAAGTCGCGGGAGGCTCCTACAATGAGCAGTTCTTC.

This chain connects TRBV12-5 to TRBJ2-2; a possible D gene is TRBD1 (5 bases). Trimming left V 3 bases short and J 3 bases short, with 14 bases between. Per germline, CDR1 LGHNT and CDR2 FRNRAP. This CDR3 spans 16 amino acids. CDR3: CASGFWQGVDTGELFF. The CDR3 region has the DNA TGTGCTAGTGGTTTCTGGCAGGGCGTCGACACCGGGGAGCTGTTTTTT.

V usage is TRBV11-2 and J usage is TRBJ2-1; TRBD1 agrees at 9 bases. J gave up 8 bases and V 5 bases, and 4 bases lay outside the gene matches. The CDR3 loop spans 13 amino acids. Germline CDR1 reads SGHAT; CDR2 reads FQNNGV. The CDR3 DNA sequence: TGTGCCAGCAGCCTGGACAGGGGCGATGAGCAGTTCTTC. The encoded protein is CASSLDRGDEQFF.

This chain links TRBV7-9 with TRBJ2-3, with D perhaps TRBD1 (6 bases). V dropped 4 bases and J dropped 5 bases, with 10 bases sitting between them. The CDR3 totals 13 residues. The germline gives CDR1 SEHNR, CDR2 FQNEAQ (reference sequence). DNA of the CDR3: TGTGCCAGCAGCTGGCCAGGGGTAGATACGCAGTATTTT. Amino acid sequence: CASSWPGVDTQYF.

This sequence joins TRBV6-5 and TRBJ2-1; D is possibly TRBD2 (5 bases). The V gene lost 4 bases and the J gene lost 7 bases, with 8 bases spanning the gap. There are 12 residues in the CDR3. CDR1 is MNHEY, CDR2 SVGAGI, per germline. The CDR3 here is CASSWERNEQFF. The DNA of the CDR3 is TGTGCCAGCAGTTGGGAGCGGAATGAGCAGTTCTTC.

CDR3 loop: CAWNSGQGDCNEQFF. The CDR3 DNA is TGTGCCTGGAATTCGGGACAGGGGGACTGCAATGAGCAGTTCTTC. This chain links TRBV30 with TRBJ2-1, with 11 bases matching TRBD1. Looked up from germline, CDR1 is GTSNPN and CDR2 is SVGIG (reference sequence). V was pared by 4 bases and J by 6 bases, with 8 bases of the junction left unmatched. The CDR3 covers 15 residues.

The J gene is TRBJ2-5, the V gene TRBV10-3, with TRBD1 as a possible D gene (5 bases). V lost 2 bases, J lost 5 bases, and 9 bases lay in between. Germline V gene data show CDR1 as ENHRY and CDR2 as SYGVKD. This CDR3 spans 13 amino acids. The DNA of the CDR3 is TGTGCCATCAGTGAGCAGGGTGGGGAGACCCAGTACTTC. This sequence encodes CAISEQGGETQYF.

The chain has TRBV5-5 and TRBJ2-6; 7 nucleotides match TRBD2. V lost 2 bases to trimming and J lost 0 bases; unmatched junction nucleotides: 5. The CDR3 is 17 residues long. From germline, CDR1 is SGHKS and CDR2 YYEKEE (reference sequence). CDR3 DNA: TGTGCCAGCAGCTTTGCTAGCGGACACTCTGGGGCCAACGTCCTGACTTTC. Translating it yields CASSFASGHSGANVLTF.